The rows below give T cell receptor beta chains drawn from one sample of a study of CXCR3-negative and CXCR3-positive naive CD8 T cells. TCRdb reprocessed the 5' RACE reads and keeps a single row for each CDR3 protein, giving no DNA. This sample carries around 60,000 distinct CDR3 sequences, with under 0.9% going to the ten biggest clones. The sample comprised naive CXCR3+ CD8+ T cells from blood. All receptors derive from a human donor in good health. Some clones in this sample may be carry-over from other donors' samples. Both conserved end residues are part of each CDR3. Fields, in order: J gene, V gene, CDR3 protein.

>TRBJ2-7|TRBV28
CASTFYASGGYEQYF
>TRBJ2-7|TRBV12-3/TRBV12-4
CASSSPDSYEQYF
>TRBJ2-7|TRBV13
CASTPEGPSYEQYF
>TRBJ2-1|TRBV3-1
CASEPSLAGGTQEQFF
>TRBJ2-5|TRBV2
CASSDGTTSGGKETQYF
>TRBJ2-6|TRBV3-1
CASSHLSPHQGPNSGANVLTF
>TRBJ2-1|TRBV7-9
CASSLEESSDYNEQFF
>TRBJ2-3|TRBV6-2/TRBV6-3
CASSLAGDPDTQYF
>TRBJ2-7|TRBV6-1
CATPAEGLRGLYEQYF
>TRBJ2-5|TRBV13
CASSFLRGLQTQYF
>TRBJ2-1|TRBV6-5
CASSYSILGEQFF
>TRBJ2-7|TRBV27
CASSLTGDYEQYF
>TRBJ1-2|TRBV29-1
CSVRDGFYGYTF
>TRBJ2-1|TRBV10-3
CAISGTSGRSYNEQFF
>TRBJ2-3|TRBV3-1
CASSPYEDTQYF
>TRBJ1-1|TRBV7-6
CASSLPRGGEDTEAFF
>TRBJ2-5|TRBV4-1
CASSQKYGQETQYF
>TRBJ2-1|TRBV6-2/TRBV6-3
CASSQGGAPSYNEQFF
>TRBJ2-1|TRBV7-9
CASSLLGLNEQFF
>TRBJ2-4|TRBV4-2
CASTPEVAKNIQYF
>TRBJ2-2|TRBV11-2
CASSLAGELFF
>TRBJ2-7|TRBV6-2/TRBV6-3
CASSYPQVEQYF
>TRBJ2-7|TRBV29-1
CSVRGVAGYEQYF
>TRBJ1-6|TRBV7-9
CASSLVGESPLHF
>TRBJ1-1|TRBV12-3/TRBV12-4
CASSSTNLAQGGWNTEAFF
>TRBJ2-7|TRBV20-1
CSARAWAGYEQYF
>TRBJ2-3|TRBV5-4
CASGAGRTDTQYF
>TRBJ2-2|TRBV29-1
CSVERWEDRVAGELFF
>TRBJ2-1|TRBV24-1
CATSDYNEQFF
>TRBJ1-6|TRBV7-6
CASSLDGDYNSPLHF
>TRBJ2-3|TRBV7-9
CASSLGADTQYF
>TRBJ1-1|TRBV12-3/TRBV12-4
CACEGGTGGEAFF
>TRBJ2-5|TRBV6-5
CASSYGGFGQETQYF
>TRBJ2-5|TRBV29-1
CSVGPLFGGSETQYF
>TRBJ2-2|TRBV6-5
CASRLARANTGELFF
>TRBJ2-6|TRBV6-6
CASSYTGWTGANVLTF